A selection of T cell receptor beta chains follows, all from one sample in a study of Graves' ophthalmopathy and Graves' hyperthyroidism. TCRdb reprocessed the multiplex PCR reads with MiXCR, giving one entry per CDR3 protein. The repertoire has 600,000 to 650,000 distinct CDR3 sequences, 22% of them found once; the top ten carry roughly 6.9%. Sequencing used peripheral blood. Source of these receptors: a young woman with stable Graves' hyperthyroidism. Some clones in this sample may be carry-over from other donors' samples. Each CDR3 is given with its conserved first and last residue. A D gene is named only where the DNA matches it firmly. Only some rows state a clone size, as once, few, many or a class for expanded clones.

v_gene	j_gene	abundance	d_gene	CDR3aa	CDR3nt
TRBV6-1	TRBJ1-1	many	.	CASSAQGRDTEAFF	TGTGCCAGCAGTGCACAGGGAAGGGACACTGAAGCTTTCTTT
TRBV30	TRBJ1-5	many	TRBD1	CAWSPLGQGGQPQHF	TGTGCCTGGAGTCCCCTCGGACAGGGTGGGCAGCCCCAGCATTTT
TRBV12-3/TRBV12-4	TRBJ2-2	few	.	CASTPEGRNTGELFF	TGTGCCAGCACCCCAGAGGGGAGGAACACCGGGGAGCTGTTTTTT
TRBV28	TRBJ1-5	many	TRBD1	CASSSGQSHQPQHF	TGTGCCAGCAGTTCGGGACAGTCTCATCAGCCCCAGCATTTT
TRBV15	TRBJ2-7	many	.	CATSRGGSSSREQYF	TGTGCCACCAGCAGAGGGGGGTCCTCTAGCAGGGAGCAGTACTTC
TRBV6-1	TRBJ1-2	.	.	CASSLDSLGGYTF	TGTGCCAGCAGCTTGGACTCTCTAGGAGGCTACACCTTC
TRBV7-8	TRBJ2-7	many	TRBD2	CASSLTSGRPYEQYF	TGTGCCAGCAGCCTGACTAGCGGGAGACCCTACGAGCAGTACTTC
TRBV6-1	TRBJ1-2	many	.	CASSEPDRAGYGYTF	TGTGCCAGCAGTGAACCGGACCGAGCGGGCTATGGCTACACCTTC
TRBV10-1	TRBJ2-7	few	.	CASSEWGTYEQYF	TGCGCCAGCAGTGAATGGGGAACGTACGAGCAGTACTTC
TRBV12-3/TRBV12-4	TRBJ2-2	many	.	CASSLGLGELFF	TGTGCCAGCAGCTTAGGCCTCGGGGAGCTGTTTTTT
TRBV20-1	TRBJ1-5	.	TRBD1	CSANRGGNQPQHF	TGCAGTGCTAACAGGGGAGGCAATCAGCCCCAGCATTTT
TRBV28	TRBJ1-1	many	.	CASSLVGRVAFF	TGTGCCAGCAGTTTAGTTGGCAGGGTAGCTTTCTTT
TRBV9	TRBJ2-5	few	.	CASSVEGGAQETQYF	TGTGCCAGCAGCGTAGAGGGCGGGGCCCAAGAGACCCAGTACTTC
TRBV4-1	TRBJ1-5	.	.	CASSHNRDNQPQHF	TGCGCCAGCAGCCACAACCGGGACAATCAGCCCCAGCATTTT
TRBV18	TRBJ1-3	.	.	CASSQSTSSGNTIYF	TGTGCCAGCTCACAATCAACGAGCTCTGGAAACACCATATATTTT
TRBV20-1	TRBJ2-5	many	.	CSAPRTGGSAQYF	TGCAGTGCACCTAGGACGGGCGGCTCGGCCCAGTACTTC
TRBV27	TRBJ2-5	few	TRBD2	CASGFLRTSRETQYF	TGTGCCAGCGGTTTCCTCAGGACTAGCAGGGAGACCCAGTACTTC
TRBV11-2	TRBJ2-5	many	TRBD1	CASSFTGGVKTQYF	TGTGCCAGCAGCTTTACAGGGGGCGTGAAGACCCAGTACTTC
TRBV6-1	TRBJ1-5	.	.	CASSGLGGGRQPQHF	TGTGCCAGCAGCGGCCTTGGAGGAGGTCGTCAGCCCCAGCATTTT
TRBV11-2	TRBJ2-1	few	.	CASSFSRNNEQFF	TGTGCCAGCAGCTTTTCCAGGAACAATGAGCAGTTCTTC
TRBV10-3	TRBJ1-1	many	.	CAISAVRGRQNTEAFF	TGTGCCATCAGTGCCGTGAGGGGACGTCAGAACACTGAAGCTTTCTTT
TRBV4-1	TRBJ2-4	many	.	CASSQVGQAVGDQYF	TGCGCCAGCAGCCAAGTTGGCCAGGCAGTGGGAGACCAGTACTTC
TRBV10-3	TRBJ2-5	.	.	CAISGGTQETQYF	TGTGCCATCAGCGGGGGTACTCAAGAGACCCAGTACTTC
TRBV24-1	TRBJ2-5	many	TRBD1	CATSDPGGRGETQYF	TGTGCCACCAGTGATCCAGGGGGTAGAGGGGAGACCCAGTACTTC
TRBV30	TRBJ1-5	.	.	CAWSLVGSTQPQHF	TGTGCCTGGAGTCTTGTGGGTAGTACTCAGCCCCAGCATTTT
TRBV27	TRBJ2-7	.	TRBD2	CASRVTSGGPFSYEQYF	TGTGCCAGCAGAGTGACTAGCGGGGGACCCTTCTCCTACGAGCAGTACTTC
TRBV7-3	TRBJ1-5	many	.	CASSPRTVFAPQPQHF	TGTGCCAGCAGCCCCCGGACAGTGTTCGCCCCACAGCCCCAGCATTTT